The clone carrying this T cell receptor (beta chain) was seen once. What it binds is unknown. Viral peptide pool expansion of antigen-specific CD4+ T cells preceded sequencing in the ViraFEST assay. With 10 to 11 days of culture completed, CD4+ T cells were isolated. Infection with SARS-CoV-2 occurred in the person between March and December 2020, and PCR confirmed it. The repertoire was sequenced with immunoSEQ multiplex PCR; TCRdb's copy has only in-frame clones and lacks some. The table lists under 25,000 clones, approximately 74% of them singletons. This sample was taken from a study of vaccination effects on CD4 cells after COVID-19. V was clipped by 6 bases and J by 4 bases, with 13 bases between them. Germline CDR1 MNHNY, CDR2 SVGAGI (reference sequence). The CDR3 covers 13 residues.

This receptor was identified in a human donor who had a prior SARS-CoV-2 infection. The sequencing here drew on CD4+ T cells from PBMCs cultured with SARS-CoV-2 spike peptides, taken before COVID-19 vaccination. This chain connects TRBV6-6 to TRBJ2-7; D assignment may be TRBD1 or TRBD2 (7 bases each). CDR3 DNA sequence: TGTGCCAGCAGATCGGGGGGACAGTACGAGCAGTACTTC. Translation gives CASRSGGQYEQYF.